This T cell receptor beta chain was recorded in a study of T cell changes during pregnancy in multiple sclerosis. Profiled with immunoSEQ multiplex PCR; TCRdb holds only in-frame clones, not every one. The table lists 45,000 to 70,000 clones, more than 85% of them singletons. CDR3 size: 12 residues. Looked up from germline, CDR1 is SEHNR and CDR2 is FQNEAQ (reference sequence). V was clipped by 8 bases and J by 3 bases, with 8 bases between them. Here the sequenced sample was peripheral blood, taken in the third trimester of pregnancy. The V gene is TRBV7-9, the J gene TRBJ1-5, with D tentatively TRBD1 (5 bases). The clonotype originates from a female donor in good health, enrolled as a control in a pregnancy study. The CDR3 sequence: CASGGDNQPQHF. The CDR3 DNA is TGTGCCAGCGGGGGGGACAATCAGCCCCAGCATTTT.